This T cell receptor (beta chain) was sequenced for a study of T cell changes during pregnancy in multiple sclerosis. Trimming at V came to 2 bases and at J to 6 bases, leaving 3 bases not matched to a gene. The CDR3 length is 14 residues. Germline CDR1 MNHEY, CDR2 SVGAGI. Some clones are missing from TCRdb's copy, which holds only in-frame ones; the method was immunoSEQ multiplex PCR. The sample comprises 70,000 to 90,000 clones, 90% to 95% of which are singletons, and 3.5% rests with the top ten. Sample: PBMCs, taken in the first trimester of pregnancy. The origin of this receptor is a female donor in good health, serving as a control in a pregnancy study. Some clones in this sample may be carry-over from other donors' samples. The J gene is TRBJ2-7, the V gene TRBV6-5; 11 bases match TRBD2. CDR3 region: CASSYALAGGEQYF. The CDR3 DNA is TGTGCCAGCAGTTACGCCCTAGCGGGAGGCGAGCAGTACTTC.